The following is a TCR beta chain sequence with its context. Its antigen is still unknown. No clone much larger than this one lies a single base away; base qualities are absent. The data derive from a study of cytomegalovirus exposure and HLA in healthy donors (dated by TCRdb to 2015 to 2018). In the study overall: According to an earlier analysis of 587 of the donors, about 180 million T cells yielded approximately 120 million unique TCR beta sequences and approximately 300 Gb of sequence data. An early release that covered roughly 600 HLA-typed donors contained approximately 300 gigabases of sequencing data and around 85 million unique TCR sequences. The genetic ancestry cluster associated with self-reported Caucasian donors included 65% to 90% of the 398 genotyped donors. The study was designed to test whether signatures of past pathogen exposure could be identified by cataloging public T cell receptors. The T cell repertoires of 666 subjects were profiled by immunosequencing and related to cytomegalovirus serostatus. Along with the roughly 670-subject first cohort, a separate validation cohort of roughly 110 different subjects was used. To predict cytomegalovirus infection status, the study brought together high-throughput TCR immunosequencing, statistical association of individual TCRs with disease status, and machine learning. To study patterns of TCR occurrence, a later analysis re-analyzed previously published TCR beta repertoires from around 660 donors and added high-resolution HLA genotyping. Rather than using new phenotypic data, the later analysis identified candidate immune exposures from TCR beta sequences and from how often those sequences occurred across donors. An earlier analysis of around 580 of the donors used high-throughput TCR beta sequencing to judge whether each TCR beta V gene segment behaved as functional or pseudogenic. Alongside the repertoire data, information on donor age, sex, ethnicity and CMV serostatus was compiled. Genome-wide SNP genotypes for about 65% of the 666 donors were used in a later genetic analysis, which treated that subset as a discovery cohort. All discovery cohort repertoires had been generated using a single sequencing platform. Both class I and class II loci were covered by HLA typing, at four-digit resolution. The number of typed donors differed by locus: about 629-630 for A, B, C, DRB1 and DQB1; 500 to 550 for DQA1; over 600 for DPA1; and 450 to 480 for DPB1. Roughly five DR-DQ haplotypes were handled as single units for association and clustering because linkage in the cohort was strong. Across some 400 genotyped donors of the cohort, an average of roughly 230,000 unique TCR beta nucleotide sequences per donor were sequenced, and roughly a sixth of those sequences were non-productive.

The library was built by means of the immunoSEQ multiplex PCR assay. For the multiplex PCR, a mixture combining 60 forward primers for TCR Vbeta segments and 13 reverse primers for TCR Jbeta segments was used. The CDR3 region of rearranged TCR beta genes was amplified from genomic DNA by a multiplex PCR assay. Amplified TCR beta libraries were sequenced as 87-base-pair reads on the Illumina HiSeq System. The study's processing was this. In a later analysis, 80 million or so unique TCR beta chains were counted across the 500 to 850 repertoires, and some 10 million of these chains were shared by at least two donors. To remove PCR and sequencing errors, raw reads were error-corrected and collapsed into unique sequences using a nearest-neighbor algorithm that merged closely related sequences. To assign V, D and J gene segments, CDR3 sequences were aligned to IMGT reference sequences. For a sequence to be retained, a match of at least six nucleotides was required to both a V gene segment and a J gene segment. Rearrangements were called productive when the CDR3 lacked stop codons and stayed in frame with V and J; all others were non-productive. CDR3 was defined by IMGT convention, running from the second conserved V-encoded cysteine to the conserved J-encoded phenylalanine. The earlier analysis of roughly 590 of the donors excluded sequences that lacked an unambiguous match to a single V gene segment. In an earlier analysis of several hundred of the donors, V segments were called functional above 56.7% productive rearrangements and were called segregating when the between-donor standard deviation exceeded 5%. A statistical classification framework was built for diagnosing cytomegalovirus status from the catalog of TCR beta chain sequences. V and J gene assignment, in a later analysis, came from comparing TCR nucleotide sequences with IMGT/GENE-DB human TR gene sequences. In a later analysis, CDR3 sequences and most-parsimonious VDJ recombination scenarios were assigned using the TCRdist pipeline. In a later analysis, each TCR beta chain was defined by its CDR3 amino acid sequence together with its V-gene family, and reads without a unique V-gene family were excluded. A later analysis removed 592 highly shared, low-generation-probability nucleotide sequences to deal with suspected cross-contamination and a sequencing artifact. A later analysis calculated a clonal expansion index for each public chain from normalized within-repertoire ranks of inferred template counts. In a later analysis, generation probabilities were computed with a VDJ recombination model fitted to out-of-frame rearrangements, and the resulting probabilities were checked against IGoR. In a later analysis, TCR-TCR, TCR-HLA and TCR-CMV co-occurrence was scored with hypergeometric tests, and a repertoire-size bias correction was applied to TCR pairs. To estimate false discovery rates, a later analysis permuted the HLA or CMV assignments 20 times. A later analysis grouped co-occurring TCRs with DBSCAN, adding TCRdist sequence similarity when clustering within HLA-allele-positive subsets. Repertoires with fewer than 30,000 or more than 120,000 public chains, plus five repertoires with anomalous nucleotide sharing, were excluded from co-occurrence clustering. Entries here come from immuneACCESS through TCRdb and include only in-frame sequences with V and J called. Some clones fail to appear in such tables; in the studies checked, an unresolved V gene covers under half of the shortfall, and the cause of the remainder is unknown. D and trimming come from the DNA, and the V and J calls and clone size come from that table. This sample gives more than 95,000 clones in total; roughly 75% of them show up just once. The top ten constitute approximately 1.9% of the sample.

Broad study findings and their caveats: In the study, around 160 TCR beta chains were listed as associated with cytomegalovirus. It was suggested by the authors that the approach could potentially be generalized to other disease states and immunological phenotypes. Because HLA typing was unavailable for some donors at each locus, only the typed subset was used in association tests. The classifier was reported to diagnose cytomegalovirus status with high specificity and sensitivity in both the original and validation cohorts. Correlated functional status among segregating V segments might be attributable to linkage disequilibrium, but an unknown experimental factor could not be ruled out. In a later analysis, several top co-occurrence clusters were reported to appear linked to parvovirus B19, influenza, CMV and Epstein-Barr virus. The 87-base-pair reads could not distinguish some IMGT-functional V segments, including TRBV6-2 and TRBV6-3, so those segments were excluded. Most TCR sequences were observed very rarely across donors, whereas some public TCRs were present in many individuals. An earlier analysis of several hundred of the donors showed that most TCR beta V segments appeared in productive rearrangements either about 87% or about 30% of the time, which broadly matched IMGT annotations. The earlier analysis of 587 of the donors excluded 15 to 20 rarely observed V segments, including chromosome 9 orphons, because counts were too low. This cohort had only TCR beta chains sequenced, and the lack of alpha or paired-chain data limited which features could be detected. CMV serostatus was the only immune exposure information available for the cohort. Three of the identified cytomegalovirus-associated TCR beta chains were confirmed in vitro to be specific for cytomegalovirus antigens. In a later analysis, HLA-associated TCR beta chains showed more clonal expansion and lower generation probabilities than non-associated chains that were equally common. A further reported finding was that TCR beta sequences accurately predicted the HLA-A and HLA-B alleles for most subjects in the first cohort. According to a later genetic analysis, donors in an Asian-associated ancestry cluster had fewer N-insertions in productive TCRs than the roughly 670-donor mean. Roughly uniform sequencing depth across donors was assumed in presence/absence analyses, although this assumption may not hold. When HLA alleles, especially DR and DQ, strongly co-occurred, attributing TCR associations to individual alleles was difficult. According to a later analysis, TCR association rates differed among HLA loci, with DRB1 alleles showing the most associated TCRs and HLA-C alleles showing the fewest. V-gene and J-gene trimming of TCR beta chains was associated with a missense DCLRE1C variant in a later genetic analysis, and the association was replicated in an independent cohort. A cluster of highly shared sequence variants was judged likely to represent a technical artifact of the sequencing pipeline. In a later analysis, around 17,000 TCR beta sequences were associated with specific HLA alleles at a false discovery rate of 0.05. According to a later analysis, most CMV-associated TCR beta chains appeared to be HLA-restricted, and the HLA associations seemed to be driven largely by CMV exposure.

V was cut back by 4 bases and J by 4 bases, leaving a gap of 13 bases between them. The CDR3 numbers 14 residues from cysteine through phenylalanine. Only CDR3 DNA remains: 42 bases, in frame from the first base. Sequences SEHNR (CDR1) and FQNEAQ (CDR2) are obtained from the germline V gene (reference sequence). In total, roughly 670 healthy bone marrow donors made up the cohort. Cohort members were all nominally healthy when sampled, although unrecorded immune exposures were likely present. The donor tested CMV seronegative and was one of the 352 seronegative cohort members. A peripheral blood sample was collected from each donor, and TCR beta sequencing was performed on peripheral blood mononuclear cells. The Qiagen DNeasy Blood Extraction Kit was used to extract genomic DNA from the blood cell samples.

The sequence was collected from a woman in her thirties or forties in good health and CMV-seronegative. The V and J segments used are TRBV7-9 and TRBJ1-1; the D region possibly corresponds to TRBD1 (5 bases align). The specimen was PBMCs. The CDR3 here reads CASSSTREATEAFF. The DNA is as follows: TGTGCCAGCAGCTCGACCAGGGAGGCCACTGAAGCTTTCTTT. Where the CDR3 stops, the reference TRBV7-9 and TRBJ1-1 genes take over; the full variable domain is DTGVSQNPRHKITKRGQNVTFRCDPISEHNRLYWYRQTLGQGPEFLTYFQNEAQLEKSRLLSDRFSAERPKGSFSTLEIQRTEQGDSAMYLCASSSTREATEAFFGQGTRLTVV.